A single sample gave rise to the 21 T cell receptor beta chains below, sequenced in a study of type 1 and type 2 diabetes patients. Amplification started from genomic DNA. A primer set of 30 forward and 13 reverse primers amplified the CDR3. TCRdb reprocessed the multiplex PCR reads with MiXCR, giving one entry per CDR3 protein. The sample records a few hundred thousand distinct CDR3 sequences, 40% to 50% being singletons. Material for sequencing was peripheral blood mononuclear cells (PBMCs). The receptors derive from a man in his late teens or twenties with type 2 diabetes.

V usage is TRBV28 and J usage is TRBJ2-7; D call uncertain. The assigned J gene may be wrong: the sequence end matches TRBJ2-5 better. Germline V gives CDR1 MDHEN, CDR2 SYDVKM. This CDR3 has 12 amino acids. Here the CDR3 reads CASSQLKETQYF. CDR3 sequence (DNA): TGTGCCAGCAGTCAGCTAAAAGAGACCCAGTACTTC.

The rearrangement joins TRBV30 to TRBJ1-6, with D perhaps TRBD1 (6 bases). This CDR3 contains 11 residues. The V end was cut by 8 bases, the J end by 13 bases, with 15 bases between. The germline V gene has CDR1 GTSNPN and CDR2 SVGIG (reference sequence). CDR3 residues: CAGGQSPPLHF. The CDR3 DNA sequence: TGTGCCGGCGGACAGTCCCCTCCCCTCCACTTT.

This rearrangement joins TRBV10-3 to TRBJ2-7, with 13 bases matching TRBD2. The J call may be wrong; the DNA end is better matched by TRBJ2-1. This CDR3 has 16 residues. Germline-derived CDR1 and CDR2 are ENHRY and SYGVKD. The CDR3 nucleotides read TGTGCCATCAGGGATATTACTAGCGGGGGGGCCCATGAGCAGTTCTTC. Protein sequence: CAIRDITSGGAHEQFF.

This clonotype was recorded once. A junction end diverges from the germline sequence, so it may reflect a read error. The chain uses TRBV2 and TRBJ2-5; 11 nucleotides line up with TRBD1. Looked up from germline, CDR1 is SNHLY and CDR2 is FYNNEI. The CDR3 is made up of 15 amino acids. The CDR3 nucleotides read TGTGCCATCAGTGGGGGACAGGGGGGCCAAGAGACCCAGTACTTC. The encoded protein is CAISGGQGGQETQYF.

This clonotype has at least ten counts. The V and J genes are TRBV29-1 and TRBJ1-1, with D possibly TRBD1 on 5 matching bases. The CDR3 consists of 14 residues. The ends were cut back, 7 bases at V and 5 bases at J, with 20 bases in the middle. Germline V gene lookup returns CDR1 SQVTM and CDR2 ANQGSEA. This chain's CDR3 is CSASATGPGTEAFF. The DNA for the CDR3 is TGCAGCGCCTCAGCCACGGGGCCTGGTACTGAAGCTTTCTTT.

This clonotype was picked up a small number of times. CDR3 coding DNA: TGCGCCAGCAGTGGCCCAGCCCTAATGAACACTGAAGCTTTCTTT. Its translation is CASSGPALMNTEAFF. The chain joins TRBV10-2 to TRBJ1-1; no clear D gene. CDR1 and CDR2 from the germline V gene are WSHSY and SAAADI. Trimming pared 4 bases from V and 0 bases from J, leaving 12 bases between. The CDR3 extends over 15 amino acids.

The chain links TRBV7-2 to TRBJ2-7, with D maybe TRBD2 (5 bases). Germline loops: CDR1 SGHTA, CDR2 FQGNSA. This CDR3 spans 13 amino acids. Trimming removed 4 bases from V and 3 bases from J, with 10 bases in between. CDR3 coding DNA: TGTGCCAGCAGCTCCGGGGTGGTCTACGAGCAGTACTTC. Translation: CASSSGVVYEQYF.

V usage is TRBV12-3 or TRBV12-4 and J usage is TRBJ1-1, with no clear D. This CDR3 region has 15 residues. V was cut by 2 bases and J by 4 bases, with 14 bases left in between. In DNA, the CDR3 is TGTGCCAGCAGTTTATCCACAGTCTCTAGCACTGAAGCTTTCTTT. Protein product: CASSLSTVSSTEAFF.

Concerning this clonotype: A much larger clone differs by one base, so this may be a read error. This sequence joins TRBV15 and TRBJ1-4; a possible D gene is TRBD1 (5 bases). Germline assignment: CDR1 LNHNV and CDR2 YYDKDF (reference sequence). The CDR3 contains 13 residues. CDR3 residues: CTTSRENPGELFF. DNA of the CDR3: TGTACCACCAGCAGGGAGAACCCTGGGGAACTGTTTTTT.

In this sample, this clonotype turned up a few times. The V and J genes are TRBV6-6 and TRBJ1-6; 7 bases are a match to TRBD1. J was trimmed by 10 bases and V by 4 bases; bases with no gene match: 7. CDR1 and CDR2 (germline): MNHNY, SVGAGI (reference sequence). CDR3 length: 14 amino acids. This chain's CDR3 is CASSSTGEGSPLHF. The CDR3 DNA reads TGTGCCAGCAGTTCCACAGGGGAGGGATCACCCCTCCACTTT.

This clonotype was counted only a few times. This chain joins TRBV30 and TRBJ2-1; D assignment may be TRBD1 or TRBD2 (6 bases each). From germline, CDR1 is GTSNPN and CDR2 SVGIG (reference sequence). This CDR3 is built from 13 residues. V lost 3 bases and J lost 8, with 14 bases in between. Here the CDR3 DNA reads TGTGCCTGGAGGGGGGGAGCAGGGGATGAGCAGTTCTTC. Translating gives CAWRGGAGDEQFF.

The J gene is TRBJ2-7, the V gene TRBV18; possibly TRBD2 for D (5 bases). The CDR3 totals 14 residues. CDR1 and CDR2 (germline): KGHSH, LQKENI. Trimming pared 1 base from V and 2 bases from J, leaving 9 bases between. CDR3 sequence (DNA): TGTGCCAGCTCACCACTGGACTCCGCCTACGAGCAGTACTTC. This sequence encodes CASSPLDSAYEQYF.

Turning to this clonotype: This may arise from a read error, as a much more abundant clone is one base away. The chain joins TRBV10-3 to TRBJ1-1, with D unresolved. Per the germline V gene, CDR1 is ENHRY and CDR2 is SYGVKD. V was trimmed by 5 bases and J by 4 bases, leaving 14 bases between them. The CDR3 contains 14 residues. Here the CDR3 reads CAISYARATTEAFF. CDR3 nucleotides: TGTGCCATCAGTTACGCCAGAGCGACCACTGAAGCTTTCTTT.

The chain links TRBV19 to TRBJ1-2; no firm D call. The CDR3 covers 13 residues. V lost 4 bases and J lost 4, with 10 bases in between. Germline CDR1 reads LNHDA; CDR2 reads SQIVND (reference sequence). The CDR3 DNA reads TGTGCCAGTAGTAAGGAACAGTTCTATGGCTACACCTTC. It encodes CASSKEQFYGYTF.

The V call is TRBV6-1, the J call TRBJ2-7; 12 positions match TRBD2. CDR3 size: 13 residues. With 10 bases clipped from V and 2 bases from J, the junction kept 3 bases outside the gene matches. Germline V gene lookup returns CDR1 MNHNS and CDR2 SASEGT. CDR3 sequence reads: CATWTSGTYEQYF. DNA of the CDR3: TGTGCCACCTGGACTAGCGGGACCTACGAGCAGTACTTC.

This clonotype came up a few times. J is TRBJ2-1 and V is TRBV12-5, with TRBD1 matching 7 bases. This CDR3 region has 14 residues. From germline, CDR1 is LGHNT and CDR2 FRNRAP. V dropped 1 base and J dropped 10; count of bases not matched to a gene: 7. The CDR3 DNA reads TGTGCTAGTGGTTTGGGGGGACAGCGTTGGGAGCAGTTCTTC. It encodes CASGLGGQRWEQFF. Full variable domain (remainder filled in from reference TRBV12-5 and TRBJ2-1): DARVTQTPRHKVTEMGQEVTMRCQPILGHNTVFWYRQTMMQGLELLAYFRNRAPLDDSGMPKDRFSAEMPDATLATLKIQPSEPRDSAVYFCASGLGGQRWEQFFGPGTRLTVL.

On this clonotype itself: This may stem from a read error, because a much larger clone lies one nucleotide away. This likely comes from a read error, as the CDR3 has no conserved phenylalanine or tryptophan at its end. The chain is built from TRBV15 and TRBJ2-7, with 9 bases matching TRBD1. Germline lookup yields CDR1 LNHNV and CDR2 YYDKDF (reference sequence). V shed 7 bases and J 7 bases; nucleotides not matched to a gene: 8. The CDR3 has 13 amino acids. This chain's CDR3 is CATTQGANREQYS. In DNA, the CDR3 is TGTGCCACCACACAGGGGGCTAATCGTGAGCAGTACTCC.

This clonotype was counted between two and nine times. V is TRBV7-9 and J is TRBJ1-4; D gene unclear. From germline, CDR1 is SEHNR and CDR2 FQNEAQ (reference sequence). The CDR3 runs 12 residues. V shed 4 bases and J shed 7 bases, with 7 bases lying between them. The CDR3: CASSYDREKLFF. CDR3 sequence (DNA): TGTGCCAGCAGCTATGACCGTGAAAAACTGTTTTTT.

The chain uses TRBV4-3 and TRBJ1-1, with D uncertain. The V gene's germline CDR1 is LGHNA and CDR2 YSLEER. Between the trimmed V and J ends, which lost 0 bases and 12 bases, there was a span of 14 bases. The CDR3 spans 13 residues. The DNA for the CDR3 is TGCGCCAGCAGCCAAGAGGGAAGGACCTCAACTTTCTTT. It is translated as CASSQEGRTSTFF.

CDR3 DNA sequence: TGTGCCAGCAGCGCCGGGAATAAGGACGAGCAGTACTTC. Protein sequence: CASSAGNKDEQYF. The chain carries TRBV9 and TRBJ2-7, with D maybe TRBD2 (5 bases). The CDR3 loop spans 13 amino acids. CDR1 is SGDLS and CDR2 is YYNGEE in the germline V gene. Trimming left V 3 bases short and J 5 bases short, with 12 bases between.

This clonotype turned up a few times. This chain connects TRBV20-1 to TRBJ2-7; the D is unclear. Trimming removed 6 bases at V and 6 bases at J, with 15 bases between. Germline CDR1 and CDR2: DFQATT and SNEGSKA (reference sequence). There are 12 residues in the CDR3. The CDR3 region has the DNA TGCAGTGCAAGACATATGGCTGGCGAGCAGTACTTC. Its protein is CSARHMAGEQYF.